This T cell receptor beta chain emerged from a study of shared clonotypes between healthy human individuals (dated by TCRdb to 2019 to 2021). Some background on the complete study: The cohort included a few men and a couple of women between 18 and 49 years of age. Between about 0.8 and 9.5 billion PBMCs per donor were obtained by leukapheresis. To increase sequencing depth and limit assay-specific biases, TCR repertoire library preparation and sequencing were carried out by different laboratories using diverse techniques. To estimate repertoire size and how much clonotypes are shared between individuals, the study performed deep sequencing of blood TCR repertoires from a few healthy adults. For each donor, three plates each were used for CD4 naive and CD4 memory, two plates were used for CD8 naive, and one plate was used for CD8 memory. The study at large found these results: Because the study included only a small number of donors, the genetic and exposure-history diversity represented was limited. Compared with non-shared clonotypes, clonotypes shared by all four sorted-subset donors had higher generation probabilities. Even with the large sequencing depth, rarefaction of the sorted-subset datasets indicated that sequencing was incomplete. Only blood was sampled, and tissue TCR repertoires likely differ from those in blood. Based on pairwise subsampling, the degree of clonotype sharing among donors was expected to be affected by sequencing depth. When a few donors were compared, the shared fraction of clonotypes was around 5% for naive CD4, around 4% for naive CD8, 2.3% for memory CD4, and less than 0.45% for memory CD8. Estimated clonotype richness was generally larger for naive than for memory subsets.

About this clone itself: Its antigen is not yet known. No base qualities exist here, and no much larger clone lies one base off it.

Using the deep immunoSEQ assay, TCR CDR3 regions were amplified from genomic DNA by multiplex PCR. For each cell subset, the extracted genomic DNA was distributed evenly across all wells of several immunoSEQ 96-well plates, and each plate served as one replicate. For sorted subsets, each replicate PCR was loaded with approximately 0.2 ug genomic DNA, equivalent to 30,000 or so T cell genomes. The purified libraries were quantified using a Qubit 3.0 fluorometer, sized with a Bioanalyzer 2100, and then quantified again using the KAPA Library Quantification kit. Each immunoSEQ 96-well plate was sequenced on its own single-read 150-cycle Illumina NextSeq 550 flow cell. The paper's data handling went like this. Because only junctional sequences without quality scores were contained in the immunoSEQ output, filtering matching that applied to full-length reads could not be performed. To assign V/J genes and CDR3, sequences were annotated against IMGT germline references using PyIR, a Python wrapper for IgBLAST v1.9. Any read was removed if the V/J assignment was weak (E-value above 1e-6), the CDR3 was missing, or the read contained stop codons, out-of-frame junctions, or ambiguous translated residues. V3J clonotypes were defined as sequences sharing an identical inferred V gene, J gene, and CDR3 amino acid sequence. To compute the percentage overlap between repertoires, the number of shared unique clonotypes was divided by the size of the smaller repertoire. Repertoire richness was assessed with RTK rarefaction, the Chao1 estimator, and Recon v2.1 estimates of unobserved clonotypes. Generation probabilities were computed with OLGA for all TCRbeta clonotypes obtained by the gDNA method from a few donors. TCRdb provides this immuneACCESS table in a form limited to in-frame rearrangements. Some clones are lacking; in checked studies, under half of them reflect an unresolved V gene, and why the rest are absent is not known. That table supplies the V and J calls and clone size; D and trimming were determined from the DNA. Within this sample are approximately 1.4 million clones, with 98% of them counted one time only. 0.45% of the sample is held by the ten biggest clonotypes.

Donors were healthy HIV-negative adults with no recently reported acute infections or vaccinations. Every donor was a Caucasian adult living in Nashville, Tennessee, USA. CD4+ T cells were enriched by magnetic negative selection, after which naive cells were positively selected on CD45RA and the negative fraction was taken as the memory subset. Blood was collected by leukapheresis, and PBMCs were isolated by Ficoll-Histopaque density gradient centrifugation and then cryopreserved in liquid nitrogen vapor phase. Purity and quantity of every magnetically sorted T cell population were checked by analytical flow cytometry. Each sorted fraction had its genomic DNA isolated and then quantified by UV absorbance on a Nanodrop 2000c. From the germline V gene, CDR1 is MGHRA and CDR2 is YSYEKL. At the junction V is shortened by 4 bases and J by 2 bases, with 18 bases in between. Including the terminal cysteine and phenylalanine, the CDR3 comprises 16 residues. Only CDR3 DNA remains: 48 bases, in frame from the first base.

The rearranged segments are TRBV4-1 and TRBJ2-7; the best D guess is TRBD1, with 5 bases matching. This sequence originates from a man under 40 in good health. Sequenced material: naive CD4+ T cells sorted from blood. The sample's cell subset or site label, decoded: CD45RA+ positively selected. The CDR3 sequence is CASSRTQGIIAYEQYF. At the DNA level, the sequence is TGCGCCAGCAGCCGTACTCAGGGTATAATCGCCTACGAGCAGTACTTC.